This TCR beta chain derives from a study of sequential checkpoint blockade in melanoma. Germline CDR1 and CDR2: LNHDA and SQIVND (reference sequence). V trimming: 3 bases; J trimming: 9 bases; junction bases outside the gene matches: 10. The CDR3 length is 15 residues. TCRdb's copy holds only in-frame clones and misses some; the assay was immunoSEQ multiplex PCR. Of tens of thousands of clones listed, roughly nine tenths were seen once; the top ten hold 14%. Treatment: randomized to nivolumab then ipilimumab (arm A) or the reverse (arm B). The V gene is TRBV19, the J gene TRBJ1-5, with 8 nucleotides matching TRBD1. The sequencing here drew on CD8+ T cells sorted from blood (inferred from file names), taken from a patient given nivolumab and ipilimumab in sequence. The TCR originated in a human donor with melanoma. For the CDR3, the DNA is TGTGCCAGTAGTATTGGGACAGGAGAGGTTTGGCCCCAGCATTTT. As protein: CASSIGTGEVWPQHF.